The present entry profiles one T cell receptor beta chain with its context. Its antigen is not known. The record originates from a study of cytomegalovirus exposure and HLA in healthy donors. Study results and limitations: For presence/absence analyses, sequencing depth was assumed to be roughly uniform across donors.

Trimming took 6 bases from V and 6 from J; bases not matched to a gene: 10. This CDR3 comprises 15 residues. Germline V CDR1 and CDR2: SGDLS, YYNGEE. The donors comprised healthy bone marrow donors. In the PCR, 60 Vbeta and 13 Jbeta primers were used. Authors' methods: Later work found 65 million to 90 million unique TCR beta chains, with around 10 million shared. Using immunoSEQ multiplex PCR, the repertoire was profiled, and TCRdb retains in-frame clones only, with some absent. That table furnishes V, J and clone size, whereas the DNA furnished D and trimming. Among about 170,000 clones, around 80% were seen once, and the ten largest hold roughly 4.5%.

The specimen sequenced was PBMCs. The chain uses TRBV9 and TRBJ1-2; TRBD1 agrees at 11 bases. The receptor was derived from a woman aged 45-60 years in good health and CMV-seropositive. The CDR3 loop is CASIYEGQGGDGYTF. The CDR3 coding sequence is TGTGCCAGCATCTACGAGGGACAGGGGGGTGATGGCTACACCTTC.